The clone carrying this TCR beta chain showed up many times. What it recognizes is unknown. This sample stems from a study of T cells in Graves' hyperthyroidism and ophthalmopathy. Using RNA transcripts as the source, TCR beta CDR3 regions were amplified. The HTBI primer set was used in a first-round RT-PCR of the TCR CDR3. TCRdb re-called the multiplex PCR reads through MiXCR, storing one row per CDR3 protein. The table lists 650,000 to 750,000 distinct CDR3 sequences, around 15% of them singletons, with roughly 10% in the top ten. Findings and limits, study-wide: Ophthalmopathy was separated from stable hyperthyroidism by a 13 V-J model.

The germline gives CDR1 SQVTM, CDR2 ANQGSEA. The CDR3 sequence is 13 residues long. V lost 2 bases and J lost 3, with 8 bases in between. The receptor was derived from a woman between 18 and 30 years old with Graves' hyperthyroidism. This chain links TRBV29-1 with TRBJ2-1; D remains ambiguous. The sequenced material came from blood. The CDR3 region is CSVETGIYNEQFF. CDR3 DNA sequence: TGCAGCGTTGAAACGGGTATCTACAATGAGCAGTTCTTC.